This TCR beta chain was recorded in a study of response to subunit inactivated influenza vaccine. In TCRdb, the RT-PCR reads were re-called with MiXCR into one record per CDR3 protein. The sample lists approximately 520,000 distinct CDR3 sequences, roughly 25% occurring once. This clonotype was seen at least ten times. Its antigen is unknown. Study findings and constraints: Each seasonal flu vaccination may recruit only limited new T cells, authors suggested.

This TCR came from a man aged 45-65 years who received an inactivated influenza vaccine. Specimen: CD4+ T cells sorted from PBMCs, collected more than 4 days after vaccination.

CDR3 in amino acids: CAIRGQGLGNTIYF. The DNA for the CDR3 is TGTGCCATCAGAGGACAGGGGTTGGGAAACACCATATATTTT. The rearrangement uses TRBV10-3 and TRBJ1-3; 9 nucleotides agree with TRBD1. CDR1 and CDR2 (germline): ENHRY, SYGVKD. The CDR3 is 14 amino acids. V trimming: 6 bases; J trimming: 4 bases; junction bases outside the gene matches: 4.